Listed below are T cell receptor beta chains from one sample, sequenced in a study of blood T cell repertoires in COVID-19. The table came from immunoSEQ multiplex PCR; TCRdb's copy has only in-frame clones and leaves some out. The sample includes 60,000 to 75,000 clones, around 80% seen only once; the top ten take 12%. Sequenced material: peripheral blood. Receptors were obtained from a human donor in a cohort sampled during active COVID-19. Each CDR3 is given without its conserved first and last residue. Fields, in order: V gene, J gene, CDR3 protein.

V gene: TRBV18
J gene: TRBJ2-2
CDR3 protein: ASSTLTGSGGELF

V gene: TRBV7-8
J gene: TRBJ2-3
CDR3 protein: ASSLRGTVRTDTQY

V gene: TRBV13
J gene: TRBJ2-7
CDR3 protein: ASSLRVGGSYEQY

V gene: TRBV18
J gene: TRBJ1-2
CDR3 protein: ASSPSLGQGGGYT

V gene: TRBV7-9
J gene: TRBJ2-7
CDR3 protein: ASSYRTSGSPSYEQY

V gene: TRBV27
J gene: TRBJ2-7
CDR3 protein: ASKAQGKIYEQY

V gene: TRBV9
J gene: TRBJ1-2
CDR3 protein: ASSVVGADYGYT

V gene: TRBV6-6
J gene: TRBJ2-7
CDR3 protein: ASSKTTGLDEQY

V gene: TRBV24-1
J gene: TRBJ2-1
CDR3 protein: ATSEVAPSSYNEQF

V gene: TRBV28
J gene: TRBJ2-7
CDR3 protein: ASLKDRILYEQY

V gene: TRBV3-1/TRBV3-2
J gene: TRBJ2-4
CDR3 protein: ASSQGGSAGRVKNIQY

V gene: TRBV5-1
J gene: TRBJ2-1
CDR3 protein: ASSLEGQGRNEQF

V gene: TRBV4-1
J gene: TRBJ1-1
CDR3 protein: ASSQDGTRWTEAF

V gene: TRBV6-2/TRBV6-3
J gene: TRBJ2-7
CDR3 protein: ASTPPGTGPYEQY

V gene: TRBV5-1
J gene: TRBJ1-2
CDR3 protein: ASSLVSGYGYT

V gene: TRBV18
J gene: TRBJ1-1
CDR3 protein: ASSGQFANTEAF

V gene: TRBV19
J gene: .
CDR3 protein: ASSIWVSREISYEQY

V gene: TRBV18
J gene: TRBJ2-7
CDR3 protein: ASSPRGRVDEQY

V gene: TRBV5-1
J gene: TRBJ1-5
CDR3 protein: ASSPWGDQPQH

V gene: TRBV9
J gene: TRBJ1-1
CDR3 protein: ASSVVSGNTEAF

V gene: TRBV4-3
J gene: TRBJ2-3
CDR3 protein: ASSPPRTSALADTQY

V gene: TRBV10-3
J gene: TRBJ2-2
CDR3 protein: AIRDSDTNTGELF

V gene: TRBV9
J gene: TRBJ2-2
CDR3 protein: ASSNTGTSGRATGELF

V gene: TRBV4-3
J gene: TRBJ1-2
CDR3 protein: ASSPTGQGAYGYT

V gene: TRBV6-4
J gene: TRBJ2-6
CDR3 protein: ASSDSGGSGANVLT

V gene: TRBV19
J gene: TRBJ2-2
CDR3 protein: AAISGAGELF

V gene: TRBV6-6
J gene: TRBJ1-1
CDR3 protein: ASSYAATGEAF

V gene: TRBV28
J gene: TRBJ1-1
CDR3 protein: ASSFAGNMNTEAF

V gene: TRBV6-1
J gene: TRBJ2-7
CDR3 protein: ASSEGTGGSYEQY

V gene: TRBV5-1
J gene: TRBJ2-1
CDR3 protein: ASSLEANYNEQF

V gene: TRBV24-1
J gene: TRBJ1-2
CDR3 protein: ATSDWDRNYGYT

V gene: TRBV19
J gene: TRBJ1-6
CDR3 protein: ASSIGAVRGTLH

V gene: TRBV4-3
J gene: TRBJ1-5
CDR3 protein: ASSLTGNNQPQH

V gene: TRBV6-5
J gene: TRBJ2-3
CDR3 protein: ASRSGTGQY

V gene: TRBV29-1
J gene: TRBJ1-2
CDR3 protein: SVGGNYGYT

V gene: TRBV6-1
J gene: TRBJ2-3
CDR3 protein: ASSALLAGGPGRTQY

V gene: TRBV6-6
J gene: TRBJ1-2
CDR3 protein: ASSYLVEAPGYT

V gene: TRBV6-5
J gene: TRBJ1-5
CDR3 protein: ASRVAYSNQPQH

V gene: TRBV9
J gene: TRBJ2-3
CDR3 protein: ASSGLLAGGTDTQY

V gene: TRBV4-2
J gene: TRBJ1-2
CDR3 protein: ASSRGGESYGYT

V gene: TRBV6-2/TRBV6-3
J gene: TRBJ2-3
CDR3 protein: ASSYGPTDGGVRDTQY

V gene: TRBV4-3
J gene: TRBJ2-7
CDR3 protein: ASSQDYQGAGEQY

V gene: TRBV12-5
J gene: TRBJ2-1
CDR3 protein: ASGLNLTPGQLYNEQF

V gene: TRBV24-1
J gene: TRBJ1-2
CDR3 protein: ATSVDSYGYT

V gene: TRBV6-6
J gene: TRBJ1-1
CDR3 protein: ASSVRDRDMNTEAF

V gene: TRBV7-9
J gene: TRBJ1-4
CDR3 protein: ASSPTGGEEKLF

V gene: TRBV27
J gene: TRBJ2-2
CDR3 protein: ASSFAGTGPSGELF

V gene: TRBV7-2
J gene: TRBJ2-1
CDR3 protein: ASSLGPTGNNEQF

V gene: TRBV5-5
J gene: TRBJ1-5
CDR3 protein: ASSLGQGHNQPQH

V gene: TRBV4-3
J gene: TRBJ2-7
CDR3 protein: ASSPGLADAYEQY

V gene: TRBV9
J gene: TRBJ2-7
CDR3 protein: ASSPGTGRGEQY

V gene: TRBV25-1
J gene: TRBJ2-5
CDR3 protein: ASTVRDRDFSQETQY

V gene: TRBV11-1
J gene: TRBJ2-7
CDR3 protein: ASSFLDRDSYEQY

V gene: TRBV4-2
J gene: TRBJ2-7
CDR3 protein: ASSQADGNEQY

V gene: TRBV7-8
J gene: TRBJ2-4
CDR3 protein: ASSLVRTGGTKNIQY

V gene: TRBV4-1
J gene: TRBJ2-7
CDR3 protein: ASSPGQTTYEQY